Presented here are 24 T cell receptor beta chains from one specimen sequenced in a study of lymphopenia after photon versus proton radiotherapy. Sequenced by immunoSEQ multiplex PCR; TCRdb stores in-frame clones only, minus some. The table lists about 55,000 clones, about 88% of them singletons, with approximately 2% in the top ten. The sequences come from peripheral blood, collected from a patient treated with proton-based radiotherapy. The receptors originated from a man aged 60 to 69 with pancreatic cancer.

The chain couples TRBV30 to TRBJ1-3, with D possibly matching TRBD1 (5 bases). The germline gives CDR1 GTSNPN, CDR2 SVGIG (reference sequence). The CDR3 runs to 13 residues. Trimming took 7 bases from V and 0 from J, leaving 10 bases between them. Here the CDR3 reads CASTAVSGNTIYF. Here the CDR3 DNA reads TGTGCCTCGACAGCGGTCTCTGGAAACACCATATATTTT.

The chain couples TRBV29-1 to TRBJ2-3; 9 bases are shared with TRBD1. This CDR3 has 15 residues. Germline CDR1 reads SQVTM; CDR2 reads ANQGSEA. V was pared by 3 bases and J by 0 bases, with 4 bases of the junction left unmatched. Here the CDR3 reads CSVDDRGKSTDTQYF. In DNA form, the CDR3 reads TGCAGCGTTGACGACAGGGGGAAAAGCACAGATACGCAGTATTTT.

This clone turned up a few times. CDR3 sequence (DNA): TGTGCCAGCAGCTTGTCACTAGCGGGTATCTACGAGCAGTACTTC. Protein sequence: CASSLSLAGIYEQYF. V gene TRBV5-8 combines with J gene TRBJ2-7; 9 bases fit TRBD2. J gave up 3 bases and V 1 base, and 5 bases lay outside the gene matches. Per germline, CDR1 SGHTS and CDR2 YDEGEE. This CDR3 region has 15 residues.

The chain combines TRBV7-9 with TRBJ1-4; the match to TRBD1 covers 10 bases. The CDR3 has 19 amino acids. Per the germline V gene, CDR1 is SEHNR and CDR2 is FQNEAQ (reference sequence). Trimming cost V 5 bases and J 0 bases; bases outside gene matches: 12. The CDR3 DNA follows: TGTGCCAGCAGCCTCTTACCGGGACAGGGGACGCCAACTAATGAAAAACTGTTTTTT. Its translation is CASSLLPGQGTPTNEKLFF.

This chain connects TRBV19 to TRBJ2-5, with D hard to call. The J call is in doubt because the DNA end fits TRBJ2-7 better. The germline CDR1 and CDR2 sequences are LNHDA and SQIVND (reference sequence). This CDR3 is 13 amino acids long. The CDR3 DNA reads TGTGCCAGTAGTACCCTTCACGGCTACGAGCAGTACTTC. Amino acids: CASSTLHGYEQYF.

This sequence joins TRBV15 and TRBJ2-7; D is perhaps TRBD1 (5 bases). V was cut by 8 bases and J by 2 bases, with 13 bases left in between. This CDR3 is 13 amino acids long. Germline loops: CDR1 LNHNV, CDR2 YYDKDF (reference sequence). CDR3 sequence (DNA): TGTGCCACCTCGGCGGCAGGGACCTACGAGCAGTACTTC. It codes for CATSAAGTYEQYF.

This clone was observed a handful of times. The J gene is TRBJ1-5, the V gene TRBV18; 7 bases are a match to TRBD1. The CDR3 has 13 amino acids. Germline V gene sequence: CDR1 KGHSH, CDR2 LQKENI. Germline trimming cut 5 bases from V and 4 bases from J; bases unmatched to any gene: 2. CDR3 amino acids: CASSTGQNQPQHF. The CDR3, as DNA: TGTGCCAGCTCAACGGGACAGAATCAGCCCCAGCATTTT.

CDR3 region: CASSPNRDRGGYTF. The CDR3 DNA sequence: TGTGCCAGCAGTCCCAACCGGGACAGGGGTGGCTACACCTTC. The V gene is TRBV6-6, the J gene TRBJ1-2; TRBD1 matches 10 bases. Germline values: CDR1 MNHNY, CDR2 SVGAGI (reference sequence). V lost 5 bases to trimming and J lost 7 bases; unmatched junction nucleotides: 7. The CDR3 is 14 residues long.

The chain is built from TRBV5-1 and TRBJ1-1; the match to TRBD1 covers 12 bases. This CDR3 contains 16 residues. The germline gives CDR1 SGHRS, CDR2 YFSETQ. V lost 4 bases to trimming and J lost 5 bases; unmatched junction nucleotides: 9. The CDR3 DNA reads as TGCGCCAGCAGCCCTGGCGGGACAGGGGGCTTTACTGAAGCTTTCTTT. It translates to CASSPGGTGGFTEAFF.

V and J are TRBV11-1 and TRBJ1-3; TRBD1 is a possible D gene (5 bases). CDR1 is SGHAT and CDR2 is FQDESV in the germline V gene (reference sequence). CDR3 length: 15 amino acids. V was cut by 2 bases and J by 4 bases, with 12 bases left in between. The CDR3 sequence is CASSLLGAEGNTIYF. The CDR3 DNA is TGTGCCAGCAGCTTACTCGGGGCGGAAGGAAACACCATATATTTT. The whole variable domain, remainder taken from reference TRBV11-1 and TRBJ1-3, is EAEVAQSPRYKITEKSQAVAFWCDPISGHATLYWYRQILGQGPELLVQFQDESVVDDSQLPKDRFSAERLKGVDSTLKIQPAELGDSAMYLCASSLLGAEGNTIYFGEGSWLTVV.

CDR3 bases: TGTGCCAGCAGCTTTAGCTCCGGGGAGATGAACACTGAAGCTTTCTTT. Translating it yields CASSFSSGEMNTEAFF. V gene TRBV5-4 combines with J gene TRBJ1-1; D ambiguous. V lost 2 bases and J 0 bases, leaving 14 bases between the germline ends. CDR1 is SGHNT, CDR2 YYREEE, per germline (reference sequence). This CDR3 is 16 amino acids long.

The genes are TRBV20-1 and TRBJ2-7; unclear D gene. The CDR3 loop spans 11 amino acids. Germline V gene data show CDR1 as DFQATT and CDR2 as SNEGSKA (reference sequence). The V and J ends lost 1 base and 2 bases respectively, with 3 bases between them. The CDR3: CSARGTYEQYF. The CDR3 DNA is TGCAGTGCTAGAGGTACCTACGAGCAGTACTTC.

V usage is TRBV5-6 and J usage is TRBJ2-7; the D gene is possibly TRBD1 (6 bases). CDR3 length: 15 residues. Deletions cut 1 base from V and 0 bases from J, with 11 bases between. Germline loops: CDR1 SGHDT, CDR2 YYEEEE. The CDR3 sequence is CASSLTGSSSYEQYF. The DNA for the CDR3 is TGTGCCAGCAGCTTGACAGGGAGCAGCTCCTACGAGCAGTACTTC.

Comment on this clone: The germline gene is not matched at one end of the junction; a read error may be the cause. This chain connects TRBV29-1 to TRBJ2-7, with 8 bases matching TRBD2. The length of the CDR3 is 11 residues. Looked up from germline, CDR1 is SQVTM and CDR2 is ANQGSEA. The CDR3 reads CSASGSYEQYF. DNA for the CDR3: TGTTCGGCTAGCGGGTCCTACGAGCAGTACTTC.

This clone was observed a handful of times. The chain joins TRBV19 to TRBJ1-2; unclear D gene. Trimming took 3 bases from V and 2 from J, leaving 7 bases between them. Germline lookup yields CDR1 LNHDA and CDR2 SQIVND (reference sequence). The CDR3 spans 13 residues. The CDR3 nucleotides are TGTGCCAGTAGTATGGGCGGAAACTATGGCTACACCTTC. The encoded protein is CASSMGGNYGYTF.

The chain carries TRBV7-2 and TRBJ1-4; 10 nucleotides align to TRBD1. The CDR3 is 15 residues long. Losses at the gene ends were 4 bases for V and 3 bases for J; bases not matched to a gene: 2. Per the germline V gene, CDR1 is SGHTA and CDR2 is FQGNSA. CDR3 loop: CASSSGQGANEKLFF. The CDR3 nucleotides read TGTGCCAGCAGCTCCGGACAGGGGGCTAATGAAAAACTGTTTTTT.

V is TRBV4-3 and J is TRBJ1-5; D unclear. Germline V gene sequence: CDR1 LGHNA, CDR2 YSLEER. The CDR3 contains 16 residues. The ends were cut back, 0 bases at V and 5 bases at J, with 14 bases in the middle. The CDR3 DNA is TGCGCCAGCAGCCAAGAGATGGGCGCGGGTCATCAGCCCCAGCATTTT. Translated: CASSQEMGAGHQPQHF.

A single count supports this clone. The DNA for the CDR3 is TGTGCCAGCAGTCCAGGGTTGGATGGGTGGGATGGCTACACCTTC. Translation: CASSPGLDGWDGYTF. This sequence joins TRBV7-3 and TRBJ1-2; D possibly corresponds to TRBD1 (5 bases). This CDR3 is built from 15 residues. Germline V gene sequence: CDR1 SGHTA, CDR2 FQGTGA. V dropped 6 bases and J dropped 6 bases, with 20 bases sitting between them.

The V gene is TRBV5-5, the J gene TRBJ2-7; perhaps TRBD2 as D (5 bases). Deletions cut 4 bases from V and 3 bases from J, with 17 bases between. CDR3 length: 15 residues. Germline V gives CDR1 SGHKS, CDR2 YYEKEE (reference sequence). The CDR3 sequence is CASSPEGWEYYEQYF. The CDR3, as DNA: TGTGCCAGCAGCCCCGAGGGCTGGGAATACTACGAGCAGTACTTC.

CDR3 coding DNA: TGCGCCAGCAGCCAAGATTTCGGGAGCGGCTCCTACAATGAGCAGTTCTTC. Encoded protein: CASSQDFGSGSYNEQFF. The rearrangement links TRBV4-1 to TRBJ2-1, with TRBD2 as a possible D gene (6 bases). Germline CDR1 is MGHRA and CDR2 is YSYEKL. V was trimmed by 0 bases and J by 0 bases, leaving 12 bases between them. The CDR3 contains 17 residues.

V gene TRBV29-1 combines with J gene TRBJ2-4; TRBD1 aligns across 8 bases. Germline V gives CDR1 SQVTM, CDR2 ANQGSEA. V lost 5 bases and J lost 6; bases outside the gene matches: 6. The CDR3 runs to 13 residues. This CDR3 is CSVKGTGLNIQYF. The CDR3 region has the DNA TGCAGCGTTAAAGGGACAGGCCTAAACATTCAGTACTTC.

The V gene is TRBV6-1, the J gene TRBJ2-1; D unclear. Germline CDR1 and CDR2: MNHNS and SASEGT. The V and J ends lost 7 bases and 1 base respectively, with 11 bases between them. The CDR3 contains 14 residues. In DNA, the CDR3 is TGTGCCAGCATTTCTCGGGTGTCCTACAATGAGCAGTTCTTC. Its protein is CASISRVSYNEQFF.

The CDR3, as DNA: TGTGCCAGCTCACGGAGCACCTCGTACCAAGAGACCCAGTACTTC. Protein product: CASSRSTSYQETQYF. The V and J genes are TRBV18 and TRBJ2-5, with D hard to call. The CDR3 contains 15 residues. Germline V gives CDR1 KGHSH, CDR2 LQKENI. V lost 4 bases to trimming and J lost 0 bases, with 12 bases between them.

For the CDR3, the DNA is TGTGCCAGCTCACAGGCCGGGCTAGCGGGAGGATACGAGCAGTACTTC. Translating gives CASSQAGLAGGYEQYF. The V gene is TRBV18, the J gene TRBJ2-7; 11 bases align to TRBD2. The CDR3 spans 16 residues. Germline loops: CDR1 KGHSH, CDR2 LQKENI. With 4 bases clipped from V and 4 bases from J, the junction kept 9 bases outside the gene matches.